The rows below give T cell receptor beta chains drawn from one sample of a study of long-term antiretroviral therapy in people with HIV. Measured with immunoSEQ multiplex PCR; TCRdb has only the in-frame clones, and not every one. The table includes around 18,000 clones, 75% to 90% detected once. Here the sequenced sample was unsorted PBMCs, taken 4.2 years after starting antiretroviral therapy. The receptors stem from a man aged 50-59 years with HIV. Both conserved end residues are part of each CDR3. Each record gives: J gene, clone size, V gene, D gene, CDR3 DNA, CDR3 protein. A D gene is named only where the DNA matches it firmly. Rows give clone size only sometimes, using once, few, many, or a class for an expanded clone.

TRBJ2-3,NA,TRBV9,NA,TGTGCCAGCAGCGTAGATGGCAGAAACACAGATACGCAGTATTTT,CASSVDGRNTDTQYF
TRBJ1-3,NA,TRBV30,NA,TGTGCCTGGAGATTAACAGGGACTTCTGGAAACACCATATATTTT,CAWRLTGTSGNTIYF
TRBJ2-7,NA,TRBV7-8,NA,TGTGCCAGCAGCTTAAATCCCCGGGACACCTCCTACGAGCAGTACTTC,CASSLNPRDTSYEQYF
TRBJ2-3,NA,TRBV29-1,NA,TGCAGCGTTGATCCCAGGGCCGCAGATACGCAGTATTTT,CSVDPRAADTQYF
TRBJ1-1,NA,TRBV4-1,NA,TGCGCCAGCAGCCATGGGCAGGGGCGTACTGAAGCTTTCTTT,CASSHGQGRTEAFF
TRBJ2-7,few,TRBV6-5,NA,TGTGCCAGCAAGGGATTATACGAGCAGTACTTC,CASKGLYEQYF
TRBJ1-2,NA,TRBV6-1,NA,TGTGCCAGCAGTGAAGCGGGGGGAGATGGCTACACCTTC,CASSEAGGDGYTF
TRBJ2-7,once,TRBV18,NA,TGTGCCAGCTCACAGGGGTCCGGGTCCTACGAGCAGTACTTC,CASSQGSGSYEQYF
TRBJ1-1,NA,TRBV30,NA,TGTGCCTGGAGTGTAGGTGGGTACACTGAAGCTTTCTTT,CAWSVGGYTEAFF
TRBJ2-3,NA,TRBV5-1,NA,TGCGCCAGCAGCTTGGGGGGTAGCACAGATACGCAGTATTTT,CASSLGGSTDTQYF
TRBJ2-2,NA,TRBV5-1,NA,TGCGCCAGCAGCACCGCAGTCACCGGGGAGCTGTTTTTT,CASSTAVTGELFF
TRBJ2-7,NA,TRBV6-6,NA,TGTGCCAGCAGTTGGGGGCGGGGGCTATCCTACGAGCAGTACTTC,CASSWGRGLSYEQYF
TRBJ1-5,NA,TRBV27,NA,TGTGCCAGCAGTTTAGGGGGGGCTGGTCAGCCCCAGCATTTT,CASSLGGAGQPQHF
TRBJ1-1,few,TRBV19,NA,TGTGCCAGTAGGCAGGACAATTTACGAGAAGCTTTCTTT,CASRQDNLREAFF
TRBJ2-3,NA,TRBV11-2,TRBD1,TGTGCCAGCAGCTCAACAGGGGCCCTTAGCACAGATACGCAGTATTTT,CASSSTGALSTDTQYF
TRBJ2-4,NA,TRBV6-5,TRBD1,TGTGCCAGCAGGCCCCAGGGGGTCAAAAACATTCAGTACTTC,CASRPQGVKNIQYF
TRBJ2-3,NA,TRBV6-6,NA,TGTGCCAGCAGTTACTCTTCTACAGATACGCAGTATTTT,CASSYSSTDTQYF
TRBJ2-7,NA,TRBV7-2,TRBD2,TGTGCCAGCAGCTTAGCTAGCGGGGGGGCCTACGAGCAGTACTTC,CASSLASGGAYEQYF
TRBJ1-1,NA,TRBV11-3,NA,TGTGCCAGCAGCTTAGAAGGGACGAACACTGAAGCTTTCTTT,CASSLEGTNTEAFF
TRBJ1-3,once,TRBV30,NA,TGTGCCTGGAGTTCGAGGGGGGAGACAACTGGAAACACCATATATTTT,CAWSSRGETTGNTIYF
TRBJ1-5,NA,TRBV4-3,NA,TGCGCCAGCAGCCAAGAAGCGGGCAGCAATCAGCCCCAGCATTTT,CASSQEAGSNQPQHF
TRBJ2-7,NA,TRBV2,TRBD2,TGTGCCAGCAGTGCCCAACTAGCGTCCTACGAGCAGTACTTC,CASSAQLASYEQYF
TRBJ1-6,NA,TRBV15,NA,TGTGCCACCAGCGAGGCTTGGGGGTGGAATTCACCCCTCCACTTT,CATSEAWGWNSPLHF
TRBJ2-7,NA,TRBV6-1,NA,TGTGCCAGCAGCCCGACCGGCATCGAGCAGTACTTC,CASSPTGIEQYF
TRBJ1-2,NA,TRBV18,NA,TGTGCCAGCTCACCACTTGAGGATGTTAACTATGGCTACACCTTC,CASSPLEDVNYGYTF
TRBJ1-5,few,TRBV5-1,NA,TGCGCCAGCAGCTTGGGCAGGAATCAGCCCCAGCATTTT,CASSLGRNQPQHF
TRBJ1-2,NA,TRBV19,TRBD1,TGTGCCAGTAGTACCGGGACAGGGGGAAATCGAGGCTACACCTTC,CASSTGTGGNRGYTF